This passage covers 20 T cell receptor beta chains from one sample sequenced in a study of identical twins. TCRdb called the 5' RACE reads again in MiXCR, with one record for every CDR3 protein. The table records nearly 650,000 distinct CDR3 sequences, around 7.5% of them present only once. These data were also filed under a second study, of yellow fever vaccine responses in identical twins.

The sample taken for sequencing was PBMCs. The receptors were gathered from a woman in her late teens or twenties in good health.

The chain combines TRBV28 with TRBJ2-7, with D tentatively TRBD2 (6 bases). CDR3 length: 15 amino acids. The germline V and J ends were trimmed by 5 bases and 4 bases, with 18 bases remaining between them. Germline assignment: CDR1 MDHEN and CDR2 SYDVKM. The CDR3 spells CASSPYPGTAYEQYV. CDR3 sequence (DNA): TGTGCCAGCAGTCCTTACCCCGGGACTGCGTACGAGCAGTACGTC.

This clonotype has ten or more counts. The chain employs TRBV6-1 and TRBJ2-5, with 8 nucleotides matching TRBD1. The CDR3 has 14 residues. CDR1 MNHNS and CDR2 SASEGT come from the germline V gene. With 8 bases clipped from V and 0 bases from J, the junction kept 5 bases outside the gene matches. The CDR3 DNA sequence: TGTGCCAGCGGGACAGGTACCGACCAAGAGACCCAGTACTTC. Its translation: CASGTGTDQETQYF.

This clonotype was recorded a few times. The rearrangement joins TRBV3-1 to TRBJ1-2; 9 nucleotides align to TRBD1. The V gene's germline CDR1 is LGHDT and CDR2 YNNKEL (reference sequence). V trimming: 6 bases; J trimming: 6 bases; junction bases outside the gene matches: 5. This CDR3 contains 13 residues. CDR3 bases: TGTGCCAGCAGAAGGACAGGGGAAAATGGCTACACCTTC. Translation gives CASRRTGENGYTF.

There are a few counts of this clonotype. V usage is TRBV12-3 or TRBV12-4 and J usage is TRBJ2-1, with D perhaps given as TRBD1 or TRBD2 (6 bases each). V was clipped by 5 bases and J by 0 bases, with 20 bases between them. The CDR3 loop spans 18 amino acids. Here the CDR3 reads CASSRGLEAASSYNEQFF. As DNA, the CDR3 is TGTGCCAGCAGTCGGGGGCTTGAGGCGGCCAGCTCCTACAATGAGCAGTTCTTC.

This clonotype was recorded many times. The chain is built from TRBV29-1 and TRBJ1-2; D gene ambiguous. Germline CDR1 reads SQVTM; CDR2 reads ANQGSEA. The CDR3 covers 11 residues. Trimming took 7 bases from V and 6 from J, leaving 12 bases between them. CDR3 protein: CSAAVVHGYTF. The CDR3 DNA follows: TGCAGCGCCGCGGTTGTTCATGGCTACACCTTC.

This clonotype was seen a few times. The J gene is TRBJ2-6, the V gene TRBV20-1, with no clear D. Between the trimmed V and J ends, which lost 0 bases and 0 bases, there was a span of 6 bases. The CDR3 spans 15 residues. The germline CDR1 and CDR2 sequences are DFQATT and SNEGSKA (reference sequence). For the CDR3, the DNA is TGCAGTGCTAGAGATGGTAGCTCTGGGGCCAACGTCCTGACTTTC. It yields the protein CSARDGSSGANVLTF.

This clonotype was seen a handful of times. The rearrangement joins TRBV5-4 to TRBJ2-7, with D uncertain. This CDR3 region has 13 residues. Deletions cut 2 bases from V and 6 bases from J, with 12 bases between. Germline CDR1 is SGHNT and CDR2 is YYREEE (reference sequence). The chain's CDR3 is CASSFGDVGEQYV. The CDR3 DNA is TGTGCCAGCAGCTTTGGGGATGTCGGCGAGCAGTACGTC.

This clonotype was seen repeatedly, ten times or more. This chain connects TRBV12-3 or TRBV12-4 to TRBJ2-2; D unclear. The ends were cut back, 10 bases at V and 5 bases at J, with 11 bases in the middle. This CDR3 spans 12 amino acids. The CDR3 loop is CATLLGTGELFF. The CDR3 DNA reads as TGTGCCACCCTTCTGGGAACCGGGGAGCTGTTTTTT.

This clonotype has only a few counts. The chain joins TRBV29-1 to TRBJ1-2; D may be TRBD1 (5 bases). The germline V gene encodes CDR1 SQVTM and CDR2 ANQGSEA. The V end lost 3 bases, the J end lost 4 bases, and 15 bases lay between the germline ends. This CDR3 has 14 amino acids. CDR3 DNA: TGCAGCGTTGAGACAGACCAACCCCCCTATGGCTACACCTTC. Its translation is CSVETDQPPYGYTF.

This clonotype has ten or more counts. This chain links TRBV7-9 with TRBJ2-5; D perhaps matches TRBD2 (6 bases). The CDR3 runs to 16 residues. Germline V CDR1 and CDR2: SEHNR, FQNEAQ (reference sequence). V lost 2 bases, J lost 1 base, and 14 bases lay in between. CDR3 nucleotides: TGTGCCAGCAGCTTACTCTCTGCTAGCGTCCAAGAGACCCAGTACTTC. Protein product: CASSLLSASVQETQYF.

This clonotype has only a few counts. The genes are TRBV5-5 and TRBJ1-4; D is unclear. Germline values: CDR1 SGHKS, CDR2 YYEKEE (reference sequence). This CDR3 comprises 15 residues. The V and J ends lost 4 bases and 5 bases respectively, with 15 bases between them. In nucleotides, the CDR3 is TGTGCCAGCAGCGCCGCAGTCGACTCAAATGAAAAACTGTTTTTT. This sequence encodes CASSAAVDSNEKLFF.

Many counts were recorded for this clonotype. The chain couples TRBV15 to TRBJ1-2, with 8 bases that match TRBD1. The CDR3 runs 14 residues. Germline values: CDR1 LNHNV, CDR2 YYDKDF (reference sequence). V lost 6 bases to trimming and J lost 4 bases; unmatched junction nucleotides: 7. DNA of the CDR3: TGTGCCACCAGTCCGAGACAGGGGAGCTATGGCTACACCTTC. It is translated as CATSPRQGSYGYTF.

This rearrangement joins TRBV18 to TRBJ2-1, with TRBD1 matching over 8 bases. The CDR3 sequence is 14 residues long. V gave up 3 bases and J gave up 6 bases; unmatched junction bases: 4. Germline lookup yields CDR1 KGHSH and CDR2 LQKENI. CDR3 in DNA: TGTGCCAGCTCACCTGGACAGGGACTCAATGAGCAGTTCTTC. Its protein is CASSPGQGLNEQFF.

The V gene is TRBV7-2, the J gene TRBJ2-1; 8 nucleotides align to TRBD1. V was pared by 7 bases and J by 4 bases, with 3 bases of the junction left unmatched. From germline, CDR1 is SGHTA and CDR2 FQGNSA. CDR3 length equals 13 residues. CDR3 region: CASTDRAYNEQFF. Here the CDR3 DNA reads TGTGCCAGCACGGACAGGGCTTACAATGAGCAGTTCTTC.

This clonotype was observed a few times. This chain links TRBV27 with TRBJ2-4, with 7 bases fitting TRBD1. Germline V gene lookup returns CDR1 MNHEY and CDR2 SMNVEV (reference sequence). There are 21 residues in the CDR3. J was trimmed by 7 bases and V by 2 bases; bases with no gene match: 26. CDR3 sequence: CASSLTPAGTWGRGIMNIQYF. Written as DNA, the CDR3 is TGTGCCAGCAGTTTAACGCCTGCTGGCACGTGGGGCAGGGGGATAATGAACATTCAGTACTTC.

With respect to this clonotype: A much bigger clone sits one base away, suggesting this may be a read error. The V call is TRBV5-1, the J call TRBJ1-5; D is undetermined. The V and J ends lost 0 bases and 0 bases respectively, with 4 bases between them. Germline assignment: CDR1 SGHRS and CDR2 YFSETQ. CDR3 length: 14 amino acids. CDR3 amino acids: CASSLDHSNQPQHF. In nucleotides, the CDR3 is TGCGCCAGCAGCTTGGACCATAGCAATCAGCCCCAGCATTTT.

This clonotype has only a few counts. CDR3 in DNA: TGTGCCAGCAGCCCTGGGGGGACTAGGAGCTCCTACGAGCAGTACTTC. Translating gives CASSPGGTRSSYEQYF. The chain uses TRBV28 and TRBJ2-7, with 8 nucleotides matching TRBD2. Germline V CDR1 and CDR2: MDHEN, SYDVKM. This CDR3 has 16 residues. V lost 6 bases and J lost 0; bases outside the gene matches: 10.

In its sample, this clonotype was seen a few times. This chain connects TRBV11-1 to TRBJ2-1, with 7 nucleotides matching TRBD2. The germline gives CDR1 SGHAT, CDR2 FQDESV (reference sequence). Trimming removed 0 bases from V and 8 bases from J; junction bases left unmatched: 16. There are 18 residues in the CDR3. The CDR3 sequence is CASSLAQISSGARDEQFF. The CDR3, as DNA: TGTGCCAGCAGCTTAGCCCAGATATCTAGCGGAGCTCGGGATGAGCAGTTCTTC.

This clonotype came up a few times. V usage is TRBV12-3 or TRBV12-4 and J usage is TRBJ1-5, with a possible D match to TRBD1 (5 bases). Trimming took 2 bases from V and 3 from J, leaving 8 bases between them. This CDR3 spans 14 amino acids. The CDR3 loop is CASSLRQNNQPQHF. CDR3 in DNA: TGTGCCAGCAGTTTACGACAGAACAATCAGCCCCAGCATTTT.

V and J are TRBV25-1 and TRBJ2-7; either TRBD1 or TRBD2 may supply D (5 bases each). This CDR3 has 11 residues. V was cut by 8 bases and J by 5 bases, with 10 bases left in between. The V gene's germline CDR1 is MGHDK and CDR2 SYGVNS. The CDR3 spells CASELGDEQYV. CDR3 nucleotide sequence: TGTGCCAGCGAATTGGGGGACGAGCAGTACGTC.